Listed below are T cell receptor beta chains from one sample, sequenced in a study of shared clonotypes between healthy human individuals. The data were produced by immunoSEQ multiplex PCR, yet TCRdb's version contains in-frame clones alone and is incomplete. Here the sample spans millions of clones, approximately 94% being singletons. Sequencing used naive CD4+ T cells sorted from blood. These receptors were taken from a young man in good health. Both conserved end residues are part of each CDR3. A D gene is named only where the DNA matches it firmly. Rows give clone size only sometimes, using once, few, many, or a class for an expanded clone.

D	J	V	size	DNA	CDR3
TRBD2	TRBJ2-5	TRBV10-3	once	TGTGCCATCAGTGAGTCACTAGCGCGACAAGAGACCCAGTACTTC	CAISESLARQETQYF
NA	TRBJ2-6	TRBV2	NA	TGTGCCAGCAGTGTCCTTTTCTCTGGGGCCAACGTCCTGACTTTC	CASSVLFSGANVLTF
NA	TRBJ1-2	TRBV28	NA	TGTGCCAGCTATCAAGACTATGGCTACACCTTC	CASYQDYGYTF
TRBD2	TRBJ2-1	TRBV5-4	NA	TGTGCCAGCAGCTCTCGCCTAGCGGGATCCTACAATGAGCAGTTCTTC	CASSSRLAGSYNEQFF
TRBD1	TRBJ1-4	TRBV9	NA	TGTGCCAGCAGCCTCGGACAGGGGTCTGAAAAACTGTTTTTT	CASSLGQGSEKLFF
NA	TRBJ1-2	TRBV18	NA	TGTGCCAGCTCACCTTGGAATAACCGCTATGGCTACACCTTC	CASSPWNNRYGYTF
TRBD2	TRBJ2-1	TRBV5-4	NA	TGTGCCAGCAGCTTGCGCGGGAGGGCCGGGGATGAGCAGTTCTTC	CASSLRGRAGDEQFF
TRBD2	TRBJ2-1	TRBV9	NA	TGTGCCAGCAGCCTTAGCGGGGGCTCCTACAATGAGCAGTTCTTC	CASSLSGGSYNEQFF
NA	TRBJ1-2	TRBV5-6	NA	TGTGCCAGCAGCTTGGCTCGTCCACAGACGCCCTATGGCTACACCTTC	CASSLARPQTPYGYTF
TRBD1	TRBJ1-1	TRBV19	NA	TGTGCCAGTATCCGAGGACAGGGAAGGGTCACTGAAGCTTTCTTT	CASIRGQGRVTEAFF
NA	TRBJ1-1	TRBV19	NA	TGTGCCAGTAGTACCCCAGGAAGTAGGAGAGGCACTGAAGCTTTCTTT	CASSTPGSRRGTEAFF
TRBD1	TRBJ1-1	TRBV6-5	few	TGTGCCAGCACCCCGACAGGGATGAACACTGAAGCTTTCTTT	CASTPTGMNTEAFF
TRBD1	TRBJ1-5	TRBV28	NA	TGTGCCAGCAGAACTAGGGACAGCGAAACGCAGCCCCAGCATTTT	CASRTRDSETQPQHF
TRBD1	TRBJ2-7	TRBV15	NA	TGTGCCACCAGCAGAGATAGCCGGGACAGGAGCTCCTACGAGCAGTACTTC	CATSRDSRDRSSYEQYF
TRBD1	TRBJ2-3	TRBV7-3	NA	TGTGCCAGCAGTCAAACGGGACAGGGTACGGATACGCAGTATTTT	CASSQTGQGTDTQYF
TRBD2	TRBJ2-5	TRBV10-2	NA	TGCGCCAGCAGTACGACTAGCTTCACGACCCAGTACTTC	CASSTTSFTTQYF